Detailed here is one T cell receptor beta chain. Its antigen has not been determined. Base qualities are missing; no much larger clone stands one base away. From the cysteine through the phenylalanine, the CDR3 covers 16 amino acids. CDR3 DNA is the only sequence kept; it has 48 bases, read in frame from the first base. V ends up 1 base short and J 11 bases short, with an unmatched junction base count of 14. CDR1 and CDR2, per the germline V gene, are SGHRS and YFSETQ. This specimen belongs to a study of cytomegalovirus exposure and HLA in healthy donors (dated by TCRdb to the late 2010s). About the investigation overall: According to an earlier analysis of several hundred of the donors, some 180 million T cells yielded some 120 million unique TCR beta sequences and 276 Gb of sequence data. On average, around 240,000 unique TCR beta nucleotide sequences were sequenced per donor among several hundred genotyped donors of the cohort, with roughly 18% of those sequences being non-productive. To decide whether each TCR beta V gene segment behaved as functional or pseudogenic, an earlier analysis of 587 of the donors relied on high-throughput TCR beta sequencing. The study profiled the T cell repertoires of hundreds of subjects by immunosequencing and related them to cytomegalovirus serostatus. Four to six DR-DQ haplotypes were handled as single units for association and clustering, since linkage in the cohort was strong. Genome-wide SNP genotypes for about 60% of the 666 donors were used in a later genetic analysis, which treated that subset as a discovery cohort. The genetic ancestry cluster associated with self-reported Caucasian donors included about 84% of the 350 to 500 genotyped donors. All discovery cohort repertoires had been generated using a single sequencing platform. Roughly 300 gigabases of sequencing data and around 80 million unique TCR sequences made up an early release that covered approximately 620 HLA-typed donors. The study combined high-throughput TCR immunosequencing, statistical association of individual TCRs with disease status, and machine learning to predict cytomegalovirus infection status. Donor age, sex, ethnicity and CMV serostatus were compiled alongside the repertoire data. Both class I and class II loci were covered by HLA typing, at four-digit resolution. In a later analysis, previously published TCR beta repertoires from several hundred donors were re-analyzed and high-resolution HLA genotyping was added so that TCR occurrence patterns could be studied. The study was designed to test whether signatures of past pathogen exposure could be identified by cataloging public T cell receptors. The later analysis used no new phenotypic data to find candidate immune exposures, relying instead on TCR beta sequences and their occurrence across donors. The number of donors typed differed by locus, with 629-630 for A, B, C, DRB1 and DQB1, more than 500 for DQA1, about 610 for DPA1, and roughly 450 for DPB1. In addition to the first cohort of hundreds of subjects, a separate validation cohort of some 120 different subjects was used. Study-wide findings and limitations: In a later analysis, HLA-associated TCR beta chains were found to be more clonally expanded and to have lower generation probabilities than equally common non-associated chains. A group of highly shared sequence variants was considered likely to be a technical artifact of the sequencing pipeline. Some IMGT-functional V segments, including TRBV6-2 and TRBV6-3, could not be distinguished by the 87-base-pair reads and were therefore excluded. In an earlier analysis of some 500 of the donors, most TCR beta V segments appeared in productive rearrangements about 87% or about 30% of the time, broadly matching IMGT annotations. An association between a missense DCLRE1C variant and V-gene and J-gene trimming of TCR beta chains was found in a later genetic analysis and replicated in an independent cohort. The only immune exposure information available for the cohort was CMV serostatus. According to a later genetic analysis, donors in an Asian-associated ancestry cluster had fewer N-insertions in productive TCRs than the approximately 650-donor mean. Approximately 18 rarely observed V segments, including chromosome 9 orphons, were excluded from the earlier analysis of approximately 600 of the donors because counts were too low. Because HLA typing was unavailable for some donors at each locus, only the typed subset was used in association tests. The study listed 164 TCR beta chains as associated with cytomegalovirus. A later analysis found that TCR association rates varied across HLA loci, with DRB1 alleles showing the most associated TCRs and HLA-C alleles the fewest. Sequencing depth was assumed to be roughly uniform across donors in the presence/absence analyses, though that assumption may not hold. Several of the top co-occurrence clusters appeared to be linked to parvovirus B19, influenza, CMV and Epstein-Barr virus, according to a later analysis. While some public TCRs were present in many individuals, most TCR sequences turned up only very rarely across donors. Correlated functional status among segregating V segments might be attributable to linkage disequilibrium, but an unknown experimental factor could not be ruled out. A later analysis found that most CMV-associated TCR beta chains appeared HLA-restricted, with HLA associations seemingly driven largely by CMV exposure. Strong co-occurrence of HLA alleles, especially DR and DQ, made assigning TCR associations to individual alleles difficult. Specific HLA alleles were associated with over 15,000 TCR beta sequences at a false discovery rate of 0.05 in a later analysis. Three of the identified cytomegalovirus-associated TCR beta chains were confirmed in vitro to be specific for cytomegalovirus antigens. The cohort was sequenced for TCR beta chains only, and without alpha or paired-chain data the features that could be detected were limited. According to the authors, the approach could potentially be generalized to other disease states and immunological phenotypes. A further reported finding was that TCR beta sequences accurately predicted the HLA-A and HLA-B alleles for most subjects in the first cohort. In both the original and validation cohorts, the classifier was reported to diagnose cytomegalovirus status with high specificity and sensitivity.

Library preparation was by the immunoSEQ multiplex PCR assay. For the multiplex PCR, a mixture combining 60 forward primers for TCR Vbeta segments and 13 reverse primers for TCR Jbeta segments was used. The CDR3 region of rearranged TCR beta genes was amplified from genomic DNA by a multiplex PCR assay. The amplified TCR beta libraries were sequenced on the Illumina HiSeq System as 87-base-pair reads. Turning to the authors' computational methods: A later analysis tallied around 87 million unique TCR beta chains across the 666 repertoires, and about 10 million of those chains were shared by two or more donors. To remove PCR and sequencing errors, raw reads were error-corrected and collapsed into unique sequences using a nearest-neighbor algorithm that merged closely related sequences. CDR3 sequences were aligned to IMGT reference sequences to assign V, D and J gene segments. For a sequence to be retained, a match of at least six nucleotides to both a V gene segment and a J gene segment was required. Rearrangements were classified as productive when the CDR3 lacked stop codons and remained in frame with V and J, and all other rearrangements were classified as non-productive. Following IMGT convention, CDR3 was defined as the stretch from the second conserved V-encoded cysteine up to the conserved J-encoded phenylalanine. The earlier analysis of a few hundred of the donors excluded sequences that lacked an unambiguous match to a single V gene segment. In an earlier analysis of more than 500 of the donors, a V segment was called functional when productive rearrangements were above 56.7%, and segregating when the standard deviation between donors exceeded 5%. A statistical classification framework was built for diagnosing cytomegalovirus status from the catalog of TCR beta chain sequences. In a later analysis, TCR nucleotide sequences were compared against IMGT/GENE-DB human TR gene sequences so that V and J genes could be assigned. Using the TCRdist pipeline, a later analysis assigned CDR3 sequences along with most-parsimonious VDJ recombination scenarios. A later analysis defined each TCR beta chain by its CDR3 amino acid sequence plus V-gene family, and excluded reads lacking a unique V-gene family. A later analysis removed several hundred highly shared, low-generation-probability nucleotide sequences to deal with suspected cross-contamination and a sequencing artifact. For each public chain, a later analysis derived a clonal expansion index from normalized ranks of inferred template counts within each repertoire. In a later analysis, generation probabilities were computed with a VDJ recombination model fitted to out-of-frame rearrangements, and the resulting probabilities were checked against IGoR. Hypergeometric tests were used in a later analysis to score TCR-TCR, TCR-HLA and TCR-CMV co-occurrence, with a repertoire-size bias correction applied to the TCR pairs. To estimate false discovery rates, a later analysis permuted the HLA or CMV assignments 20 times. In a later analysis, co-occurring TCRs were grouped using DBSCAN, with TCRdist sequence similarity added in when clustering inside HLA-allele-positive subsets. Repertoires with fewer than 30,000 or more than 120,000 public chains, plus five repertoires with anomalous nucleotide sharing, were excluded from co-occurrence clustering. Not all clones reach the TCRdb copy of this immuneACCESS table, which keeps in-frame sequences only. Checked studies attribute under half of the gap to unresolved V genes and leave the rest unexplained. V, J and clone size are those of that table, while D and trimming were read from the DNA. The sample table holds about 150,000 clones, of which 70% to 90% were seen once. Of the sample, 2% to 2.5% falls within the top ten clones.

The cohort comprised some 730 healthy bone marrow donors. Cohort members were all nominally healthy when sampled, although unrecorded immune exposures were likely present. The donor was CMV seronegative and belonged to the group of several hundred seronegative cohort members. Every donor gave a peripheral blood sample, and the peripheral blood mononuclear cells from that sample were used for TCR beta sequencing. The Qiagen DNeasy Blood Extraction Kit was used to extract genomic DNA from the blood cell samples. The clonotype comes from a woman between 18 and 29 years old in good health and CMV-seronegative. Sequenced sample: PBMCs. This chain joins TRBV5-1 to TRBJ2-3; 9 middle bases align to TRBD1. DNA sequence: TGCGCCAGCAGCTTGTTAGAGGGACAGGGTCAGTACGTGCAGTATTTT. This sequence encodes CASSLLEGQGQYVQYF.